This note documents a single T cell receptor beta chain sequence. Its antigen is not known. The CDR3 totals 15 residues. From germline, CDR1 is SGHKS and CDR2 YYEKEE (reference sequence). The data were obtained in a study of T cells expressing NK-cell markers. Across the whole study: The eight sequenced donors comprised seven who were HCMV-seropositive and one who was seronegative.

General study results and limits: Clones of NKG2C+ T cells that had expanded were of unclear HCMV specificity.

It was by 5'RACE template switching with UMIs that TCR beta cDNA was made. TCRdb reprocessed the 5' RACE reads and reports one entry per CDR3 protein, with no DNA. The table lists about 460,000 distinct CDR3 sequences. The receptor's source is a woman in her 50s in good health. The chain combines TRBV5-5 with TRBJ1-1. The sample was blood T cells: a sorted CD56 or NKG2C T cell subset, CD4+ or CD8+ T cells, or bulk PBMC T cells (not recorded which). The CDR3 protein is CASSPRPLRNTEAFF.